This T cell receptor beta chain was documented in a study of blood T cell repertoires in COVID-19. About the research overall: T cells, B-cell-depleted T cells, or PBMCs provided the cDNA or gDNA that served as material.

Germline CDR1 reads MDHEN; CDR2 reads SYDVKM. There are 16 residues in the CDR3. J was trimmed by 7 bases and V by 8 bases; bases with no gene match: 12. Method: immunoSEQ multiplex PCR; TCRdb's copy keeps in-frame clones and lacks some. The data show about 200,000 clones, over 70% seen once. A single count supports this clone. This receptor was identified in a woman at least 80 years old with acute or convalescent COVID-19. Material for sequencing was peripheral blood. V usage is TRBV28 and J usage is TRBJ1-4, with 11 bases identical to TRBD1. The CDR3 DNA reads as TGTGCCAGCTCAAATTCACCCGGGACAGGGGGTGAAAAACTGTTTTTT. As protein: CASSNSPGTGGEKLFF. The entire variable domain, with the rest obtained from reference TRBV28 and TRBJ1-4, is as follows: DVKVTQSSRYLVKRTGEKVFLECVQDMDHENMFWYRQDPGLGLRLIYFSYDVKMKEKGDIPEGYSVSREKKERFSLILESASTNQTSMYLCASSNSPGTGGEKLFFGSGTQLSVL.